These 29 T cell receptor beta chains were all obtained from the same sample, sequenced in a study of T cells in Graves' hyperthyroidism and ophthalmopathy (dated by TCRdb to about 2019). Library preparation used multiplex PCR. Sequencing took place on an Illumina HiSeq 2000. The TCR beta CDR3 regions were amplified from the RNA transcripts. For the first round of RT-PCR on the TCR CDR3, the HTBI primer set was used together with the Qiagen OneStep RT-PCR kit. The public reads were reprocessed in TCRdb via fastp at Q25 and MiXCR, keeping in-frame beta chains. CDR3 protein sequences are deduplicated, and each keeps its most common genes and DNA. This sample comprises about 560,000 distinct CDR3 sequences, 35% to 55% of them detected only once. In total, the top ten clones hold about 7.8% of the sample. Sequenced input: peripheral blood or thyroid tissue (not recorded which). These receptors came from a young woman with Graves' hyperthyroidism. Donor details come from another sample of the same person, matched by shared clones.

CDR3 loop: CASSLEAASTYEQYF. The CDR3 bases are TGCGCCAGCAGCTTGGAGGCAGCCTCTACCTACGAGCAGTACTTC. The chain employs TRBV5-1 and TRBJ2-7; no clear D. V lost 0 bases and J 2 bases, leaving 12 bases between the germline ends. Germline assignment: CDR1 SGHRS and CDR2 YFSETQ. The CDR3 is 15 residues long.

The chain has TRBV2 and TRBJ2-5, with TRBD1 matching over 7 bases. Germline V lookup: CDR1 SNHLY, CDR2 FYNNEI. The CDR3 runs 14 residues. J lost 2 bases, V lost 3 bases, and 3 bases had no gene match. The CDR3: CASSDSDRQETQYF. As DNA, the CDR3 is TGTGCCAGCAGTGACTCGGACAGGCAAGAGACCCAGTACTTC.

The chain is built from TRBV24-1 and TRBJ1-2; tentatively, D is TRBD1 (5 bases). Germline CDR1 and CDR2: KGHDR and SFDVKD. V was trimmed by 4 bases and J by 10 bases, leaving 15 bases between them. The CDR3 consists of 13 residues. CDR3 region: CATSDTTGGVYTF. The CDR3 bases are TGTGCCACCAGTGACACGACCGGGGGGGTCTACACCTTC.

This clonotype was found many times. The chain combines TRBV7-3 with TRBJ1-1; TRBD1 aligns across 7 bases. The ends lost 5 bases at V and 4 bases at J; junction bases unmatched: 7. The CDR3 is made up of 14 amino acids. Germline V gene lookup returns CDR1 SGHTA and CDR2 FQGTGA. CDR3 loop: CASSPDRAGTEAFF. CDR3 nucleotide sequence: TGTGCCAGCAGCCCCGACAGGGCAGGCACTGAAGCTTTCTTT.

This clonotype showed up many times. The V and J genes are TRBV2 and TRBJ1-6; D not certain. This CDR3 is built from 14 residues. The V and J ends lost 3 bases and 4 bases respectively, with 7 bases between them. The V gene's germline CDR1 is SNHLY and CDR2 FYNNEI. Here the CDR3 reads CASSETPYNSPLHF. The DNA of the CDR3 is TGTGCCAGCAGTGAGACACCTTATAATTCACCCCTCCACTTT.

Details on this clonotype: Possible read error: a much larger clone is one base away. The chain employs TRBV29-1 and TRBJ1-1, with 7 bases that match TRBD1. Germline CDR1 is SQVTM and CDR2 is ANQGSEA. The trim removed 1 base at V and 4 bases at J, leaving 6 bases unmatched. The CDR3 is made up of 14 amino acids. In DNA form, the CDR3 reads TGCAGCGTTGAAGGGGCGACAGGGTTCACTGAAGCTTTCTTT. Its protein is CSVEGATGFTEAFF.

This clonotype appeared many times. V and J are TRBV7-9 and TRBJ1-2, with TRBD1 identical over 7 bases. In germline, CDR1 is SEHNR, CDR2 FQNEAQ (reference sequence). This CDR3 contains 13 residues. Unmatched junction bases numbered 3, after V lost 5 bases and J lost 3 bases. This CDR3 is CASSVTGYYGYTF. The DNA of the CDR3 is TGTGCCAGCAGCGTGACAGGGTACTATGGCTACACCTTC.

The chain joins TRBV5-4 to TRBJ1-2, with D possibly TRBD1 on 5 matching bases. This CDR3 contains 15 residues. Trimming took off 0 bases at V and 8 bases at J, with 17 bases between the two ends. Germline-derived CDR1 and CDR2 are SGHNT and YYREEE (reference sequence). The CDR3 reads CASSLVAGSGGGYTF. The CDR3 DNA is TGTGCCAGCAGCTTGGTCGCCGGCTCTGGGGGAGGCTACACCTTC.

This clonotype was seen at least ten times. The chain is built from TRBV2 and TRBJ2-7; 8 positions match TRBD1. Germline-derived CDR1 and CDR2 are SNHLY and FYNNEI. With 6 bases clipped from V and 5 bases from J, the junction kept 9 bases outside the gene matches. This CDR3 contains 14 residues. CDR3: CASRPRTGMHEQYF. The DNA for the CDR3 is TGTGCCAGCAGACCCCGGACAGGGATGCACGAGCAGTACTTC.

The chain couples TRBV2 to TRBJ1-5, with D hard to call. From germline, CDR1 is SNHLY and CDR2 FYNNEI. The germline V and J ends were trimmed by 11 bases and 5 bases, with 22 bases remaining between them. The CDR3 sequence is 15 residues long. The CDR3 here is CAGTTREGNDQPQHF. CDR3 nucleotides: TGTGCCGGCACCACTCGGGAAGGGAACGATCAGCCCCAGCATTTT.

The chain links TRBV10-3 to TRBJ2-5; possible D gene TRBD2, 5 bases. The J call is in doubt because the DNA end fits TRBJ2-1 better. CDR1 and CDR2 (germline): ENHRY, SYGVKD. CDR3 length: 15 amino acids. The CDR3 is CAISDRQAGNNEQFF. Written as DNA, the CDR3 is TGTGCCATCAGTGATCGTCAGGCCGGGAACAATGAGCAGTTCTTC.

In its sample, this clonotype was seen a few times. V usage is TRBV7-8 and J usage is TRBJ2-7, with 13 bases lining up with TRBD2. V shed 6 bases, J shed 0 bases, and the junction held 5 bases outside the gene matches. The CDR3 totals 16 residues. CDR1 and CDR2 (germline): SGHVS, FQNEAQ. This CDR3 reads CASSSTSGRSSYEQYF. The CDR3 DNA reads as TGTGCCAGCAGTTCGACTAGCGGGAGGTCCTCCTACGAGCAGTACTTC. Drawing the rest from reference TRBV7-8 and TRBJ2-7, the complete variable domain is GAGVSQSPRYKVAKRGQDVALRCDPISGHVSLFWYQQALGQGPEFLTYFQNEAQLDKSGLPSDRFFAERPEGSVSTLKIQRTQQEDSAVYLCASSSTSGRSSYEQYFGPGTRLTVT.

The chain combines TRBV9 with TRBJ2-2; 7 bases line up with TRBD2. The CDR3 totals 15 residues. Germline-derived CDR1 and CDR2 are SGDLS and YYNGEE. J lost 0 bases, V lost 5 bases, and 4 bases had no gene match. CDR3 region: CASSRGGSNTGELFF. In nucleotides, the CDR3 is TGTGCCAGCAGTCGGGGAGGGTCGAACACCGGGGAGCTGTTTTTT.

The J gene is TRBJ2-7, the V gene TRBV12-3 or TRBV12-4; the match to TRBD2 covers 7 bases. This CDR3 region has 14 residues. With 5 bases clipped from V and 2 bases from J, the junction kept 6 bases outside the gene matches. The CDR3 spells CASSPRLAAYEQYF. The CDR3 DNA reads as TGTGCCAGCAGTCCCCGACTAGCAGCCTACGAGCAGTACTTC.

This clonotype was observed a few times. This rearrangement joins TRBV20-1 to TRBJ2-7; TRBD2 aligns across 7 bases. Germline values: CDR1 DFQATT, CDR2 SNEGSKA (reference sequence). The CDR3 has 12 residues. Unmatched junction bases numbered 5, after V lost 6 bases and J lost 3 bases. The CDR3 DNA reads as TGCAGTGCCGGACTAGATTACTACGAGCAGTACTTC. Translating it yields CSAGLDYYEQYF.

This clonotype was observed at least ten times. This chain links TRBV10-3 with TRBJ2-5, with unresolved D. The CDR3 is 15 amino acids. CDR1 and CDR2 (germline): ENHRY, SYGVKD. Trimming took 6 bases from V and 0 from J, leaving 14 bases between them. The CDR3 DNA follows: TGTGCCATCAGGCCCTATGACTCGTACCAAGAGACCCAGTACTTC. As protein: CAIRPYDSYQETQYF.

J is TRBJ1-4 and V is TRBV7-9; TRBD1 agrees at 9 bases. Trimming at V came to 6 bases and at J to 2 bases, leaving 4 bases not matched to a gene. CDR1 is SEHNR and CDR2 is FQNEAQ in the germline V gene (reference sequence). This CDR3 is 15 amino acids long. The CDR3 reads CASSRQGETNEKLFF. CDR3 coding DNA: TGTGCCAGCAGTCGACAGGGGGAGACTAATGAAAAACTGTTTTTT. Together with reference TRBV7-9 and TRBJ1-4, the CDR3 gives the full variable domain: DTGVSQNPRHKITKRGQNVTFRCDPISEHNRLYWYRQTLGQGPEFLTYFQNEAQLEKSRLLSDRFSAERPKGSFSTLEIQRTEQGDSAMYLCASSRQGETNEKLFFGSGTQLSVL.

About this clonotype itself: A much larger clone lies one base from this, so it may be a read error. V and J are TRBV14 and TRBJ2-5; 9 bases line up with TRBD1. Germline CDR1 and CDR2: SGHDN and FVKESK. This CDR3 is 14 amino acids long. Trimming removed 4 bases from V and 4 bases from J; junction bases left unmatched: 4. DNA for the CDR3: TGTGCCAGCAGCCGCCGGGACAGGGCAGAGACCCAGTACTTC. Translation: CASSRRDRAETQYF.

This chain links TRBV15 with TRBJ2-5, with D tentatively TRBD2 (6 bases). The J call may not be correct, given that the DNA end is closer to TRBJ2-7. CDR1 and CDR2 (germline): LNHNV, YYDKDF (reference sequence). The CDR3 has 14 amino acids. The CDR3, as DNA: TGTGCCACCAGCAGAGGGGGGGAGAGGGACGAGCAGTACTTC. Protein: CATSRGGERDEQYF.

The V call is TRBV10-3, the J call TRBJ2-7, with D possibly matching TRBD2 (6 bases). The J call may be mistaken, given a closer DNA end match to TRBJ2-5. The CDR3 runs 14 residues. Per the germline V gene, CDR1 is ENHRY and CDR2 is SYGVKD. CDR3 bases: TGTGCCATCAGTCAAGAGTGGAGGGAGGAGACCCAGTACTTC. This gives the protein CAISQEWREETQYF.

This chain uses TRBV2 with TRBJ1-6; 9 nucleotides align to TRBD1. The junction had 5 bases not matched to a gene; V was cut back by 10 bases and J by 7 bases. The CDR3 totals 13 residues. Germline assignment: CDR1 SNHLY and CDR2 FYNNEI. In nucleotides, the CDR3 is TGTGCCACCAGGGACAGGGAAAATTCACCCCTCCACTTT. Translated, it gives CATRDRENSPLHF.

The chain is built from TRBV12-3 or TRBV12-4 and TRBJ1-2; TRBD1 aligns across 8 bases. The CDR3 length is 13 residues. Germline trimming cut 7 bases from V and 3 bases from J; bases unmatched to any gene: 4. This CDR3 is CASTMTGDYGYTF. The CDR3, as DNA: TGTGCCAGCACCATGACAGGGGACTATGGCTACACCTTC.

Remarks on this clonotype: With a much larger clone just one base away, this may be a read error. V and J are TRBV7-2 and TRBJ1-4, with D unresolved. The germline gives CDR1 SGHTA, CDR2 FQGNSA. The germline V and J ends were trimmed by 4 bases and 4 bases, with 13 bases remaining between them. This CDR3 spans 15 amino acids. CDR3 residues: CASSSGTDHNEKLFF. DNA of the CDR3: TGTGCCAGCAGCTCGGGCACGGATCATAATGAAAAACTGTTTTTT.

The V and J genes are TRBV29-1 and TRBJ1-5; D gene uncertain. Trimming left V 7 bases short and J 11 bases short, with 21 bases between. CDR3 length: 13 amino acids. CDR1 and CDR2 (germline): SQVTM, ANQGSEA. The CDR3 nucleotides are TGCAGCGGGGAAAGCGGGAGAGGAGAGACCCAGCATTTT. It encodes CSGESGRGETQHF. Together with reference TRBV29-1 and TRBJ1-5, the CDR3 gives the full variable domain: SAVISQKPSRDICQRGTSLTIQCQVDSQVTMMFWYRQQPGQSLTLIATANQGSEATYESGFVIDKFPISRPNLTFSTLTVSNMSPEDSSIYLCSGESGRGETQHFGDGTRLSIL.

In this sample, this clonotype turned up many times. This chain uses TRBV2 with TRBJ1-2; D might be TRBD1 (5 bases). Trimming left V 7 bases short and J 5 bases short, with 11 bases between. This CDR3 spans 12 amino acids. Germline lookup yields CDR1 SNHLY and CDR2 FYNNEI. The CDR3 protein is CASKEGPYGYTF. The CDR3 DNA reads TGTGCCAGCAAGGAGGGGCCATATGGCTACACCTTC.

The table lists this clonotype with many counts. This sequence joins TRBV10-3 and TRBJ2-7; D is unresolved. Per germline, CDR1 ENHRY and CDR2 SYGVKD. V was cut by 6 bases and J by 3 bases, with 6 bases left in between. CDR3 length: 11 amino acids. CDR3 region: CAISANYEQYF. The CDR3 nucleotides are TGTGCCATCAGCGCTAACTACGAGCAGTACTTC.

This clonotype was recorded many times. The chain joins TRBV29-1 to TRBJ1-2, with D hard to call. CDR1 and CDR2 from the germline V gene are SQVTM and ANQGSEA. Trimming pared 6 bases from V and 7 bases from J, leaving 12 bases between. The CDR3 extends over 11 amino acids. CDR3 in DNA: TGCAGCGTACCCGAATTGGGTGGCTACACCTTC. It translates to CSVPELGGYTF.

DNA for the CDR3: TGTGCCACCAGCAGTGAACGTTCGGGCGGAGATAATCAGCCCCAGCATTTT. It encodes CATSSERSGGDNQPQHF. V gene TRBV15 combines with J gene TRBJ1-5; D unclear. The germline gives CDR1 LNHNV, CDR2 YYDKDF (reference sequence). This CDR3 has 17 amino acids. V lost 3 bases, J lost 4 bases, and 19 bases lay in between.

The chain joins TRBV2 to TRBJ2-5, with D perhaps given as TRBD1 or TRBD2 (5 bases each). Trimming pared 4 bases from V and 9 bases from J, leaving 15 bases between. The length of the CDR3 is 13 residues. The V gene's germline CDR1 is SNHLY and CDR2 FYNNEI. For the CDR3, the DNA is TGTGCCAGCAGTGTAATTGAGGGGCAGCCCCAGTACTTC. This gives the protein CASSVIEGQPQYF.